Following are 17 T cell receptor beta chains from one sample sequenced in a study of blood T cell repertoires in COVID-19. Repertoires were generated with immunoSEQ multiplex PCR, while TCRdb's copy carries only in-frame clones and drops some. The top ten hold approximately 1.8% of the sample, which has about 210,000 clones, 88% seen once. The source material was peripheral blood. Receptors were obtained from a man between 65 and 85 years old with acute or convalescent COVID-19.

The chain is built from TRBV7-3 and TRBJ2-3, with 13 bases fitting TRBD2. V lost 5 bases to trimming and J lost 4 bases; unmatched junction nucleotides: 3. The CDR3 is 15 amino acids. Looked up from germline, CDR1 is SGHTA and CDR2 is FQGTGA. CDR3 amino acids: CASSRTSGSADTQYF. The CDR3 nucleotides are TGTGCCAGCAGCCGGACTAGCGGGAGCGCAGATACGCAGTATTTT.

The chain is built from TRBV10-1 and TRBJ1-5; D possibly corresponds to TRBD1 (6 bases). The V gene lost 6 bases and the J gene lost 5 bases, with 14 bases spanning the gap. The CDR3 runs to 14 residues. CDR1 and CDR2 from the germline V gene are WNHNN and SYGVQD (reference sequence). CDR3 loop: CASRDYRAHQPQHF. CDR3 DNA: TGCGCCAGCAGAGACTACAGGGCCCATCAGCCCCAGCATTTT.

The rearrangement links TRBV7-9 to TRBJ1-2; D is uncertain. V lost 4 bases to trimming and J lost 8 bases, with 23 bases between them. Germline loops: CDR1 SEHNR, CDR2 FQNEAQ (reference sequence). The CDR3 is 16 residues long. The CDR3 loop reads CASSSRTGSRTSGYTF. CDR3 DNA: TGTGCCAGCAGCTCTCGAACCGGGAGCCGCACCAGCGGCTACACCTTC.

A note on this clone: The junction departs from germline at one end; a sequencing error may be responsible. This chain uses TRBV7-9 with TRBJ2-1; TRBD2 agrees at 11 bases. Germline CDR1 is SEHNR and CDR2 is FQNEAQ (reference sequence). CDR3 length: 14 residues. The CDR3 nucleotides are TGTGCCAGCAGCCTAGCGGGAGGAGGCACTGAGCAGTTCTTC. Protein sequence: CASSLAGGGTEQFF.

This chain connects TRBV7-2 to TRBJ2-5; D possibly corresponds to TRBD1 (7 bases). CDR1 is SGHTA, CDR2 FQGNSA, per germline. Trimming cost V 5 bases and J 7 bases, with 17 bases left between them. The CDR3 sequence is 14 residues long. This CDR3 is CASSPRQGGRTQYF. The CDR3 bases are TGTGCCAGCAGCCCAAGACAGGGAGGTCGGACCCAGTACTTC.

The V gene is TRBV6-2 or TRBV6-3, the J gene TRBJ1-5, with D unresolved. CDR1 is MNHEY, CDR2 SVGEGT, per germline. The CDR3 loop spans 16 amino acids. Trimming left V 4 bases short and J 2 bases short, with 15 bases between. For the CDR3, the DNA is TGTGCCAGCAGTTTCCCGATCACGGCGGGCAATCAGCCCCAGCATTTT. As protein: CASSFPITAGNQPQHF.

The chain carries TRBV15 and TRBJ1-1; TRBD1 might be the D (5 bases). The germline V gene encodes CDR1 LNHNV and CDR2 YYDKDF (reference sequence). The V end was cut by 0 bases, the J end by 1 base, with 9 bases between. CDR3 length: 15 amino acids. The CDR3 coding sequence is TGTGCCACCAGCAGAGAGTCAGGGTCGAACACTGAAGCTTTCTTT. Amino acids: CATSRESGSNTEAFF.

The chain combines TRBV19 with TRBJ2-7, with a weak D call TRBD1 (6 bases). Germline assignment: CDR1 LNHDA and CDR2 SQIVND (reference sequence). The CDR3 runs to 14 residues. The V and J ends lost 5 bases and 3 bases respectively, with 14 bases between them. The CDR3 region is CASSQGSTVYEQYF. In DNA, the CDR3 is TGTGCCAGTAGTCAGGGGAGCACAGTCTACGAGCAGTACTTC.

This chain uses TRBV11-3 with TRBJ1-2; possible D gene TRBD1, 5 bases. The CDR3 has 10 residues. CDR1 is SGHNT, CDR2 YENEEA, per germline. The CDR3 DNA reads as TGTCTCGGGAGAGGGACCGGCTACACCTTC. As protein: CLGRGTGYTF.

J is TRBJ1-1 and V is TRBV3-1 (or the pseudogene TRBV3-2), with D unclear. This CDR3 is 16 amino acids long. Trimming pared 1 base from V and 3 bases from J, leaving 15 bases between. CDR1 LGHDT and CDR2 YNNKEL come from the germline V gene (reference sequence). The CDR3 loop reads CASSQVFRQEDTEAFF. The CDR3 bases are TGTGCCAGCAGCCAAGTGTTCCGGCAGGAAGACACTGAAGCTTTCTTT.

The chain combines TRBV7-8 with TRBJ2-1; 8 bases align to TRBD2. The CDR3 extends over 16 amino acids. Trimming at V came to 5 bases and at J to 6 bases, leaving 12 bases not matched to a gene. From germline, CDR1 is SGHVS and CDR2 FQNEAQ. In nucleotides, the CDR3 is TGTGCCAGCAGCAACTTACACTCTAGCGGGTCCAATGAGCAGTTCTTC. It translates to CASSNLHSSGSNEQFF.

V and J are TRBV5-5 and TRBJ1-5; D is possibly TRBD1 (5 bases). CDR3 size: 14 residues. Deletions cut 2 bases from V and 7 bases from J, with 13 bases between. The germline V gene encodes CDR1 SGHKS and CDR2 YYEKEE (reference sequence). CDR3 DNA: TGTGCCAGCAGCTTAACAGGTAATCACCAGCCCCAGCATTTT. Translating it yields CASSLTGNHQPQHF.

V usage is TRBV9 and J usage is TRBJ2-5; 7 bases match TRBD2. The CDR3 spans 17 residues. V gave up 4 bases and J gave up 5 bases; unmatched junction bases: 17. The germline CDR1 and CDR2 sequences are SGDLS and YYNGEE. The CDR3, as DNA: TGTGCCAGCAGCCCCGGATCAGGCGGGAGTTCCGGTGAGACCCAGTACTTC. Translating it yields CASSPGSGGSSGETQYF.

The chain employs TRBV6-1 and TRBJ1-1; D is unresolved. In germline, CDR1 is MNHNS, CDR2 SASEGT. The V gene lost 3 bases and the J gene lost 5 bases, with 10 bases spanning the gap. This CDR3 spans 13 amino acids. As DNA, the CDR3 is TGTGCCAGCAGTGAGTTGGGAGTTACTGAAGCTTTCTTT. Its protein is CASSELGVTEAFF.

This chain uses TRBV19 with TRBJ2-3; a possible D gene is TRBD2 (6 bases). Germline V CDR1 and CDR2: LNHDA, SQIVND (reference sequence). The CDR3 has 14 residues. Between the trimmed V and J ends, which lost 3 bases and 4 bases, there was a span of 11 bases. CDR3 amino acids: CASSIGGWSDTQYF. The CDR3 coding sequence is TGTGCCAGTAGTATCGGGGGTTGGTCAGATACGCAGTATTTT. The full variable domain, its missing parts supplied by reference TRBV19 and TRBJ2-3, is DGGITQSPKYLFRKEGQNVTLSCEQNLNHDAMYWYRQDPGQGLRLIYYSQIVNDFQKGDIAEGYSVSREKKESFPLTVTSAQKNPTAFYLCASSIGGWSDTQYFGPGTRLTVL.

The chain has TRBV18 and TRBJ2-3; TRBD2 aligns across 7 bases. V lost 3 bases and J lost 2; bases outside the gene matches: 11. Germline CDR1 KGHSH, CDR2 LQKENI. This CDR3 contains 17 residues. The CDR3 nucleotides read TGTGCCAGCTCACCCCGGATGCTAGCGGAAAACACAGATACGCAGTATTTT. Its protein is CASSPRMLAENTDTQYF.

V is TRBV10-3 and J is TRBJ2-7; TRBD1 matches 8 bases. Trimming took 3 bases from V and 5 from J; bases not matched to a gene: 6. This CDR3 has 14 amino acids. Germline CDR1 and CDR2: ENHRY and SYGVKD. The CDR3 loop is CAISEALDRDEQYF. The CDR3 coding sequence is TGTGCCATCAGTGAAGCCCTGGACAGGGACGAGCAGTACTTC.